This is a list of T cell receptor beta chains from one sample in a study of T cells after posttransplantation cyclophosphamide. Libraries were prepared by immunoSEQ multiplex PCR; TCRdb keeps only in-frame clonotypes and omits some of them. The sample offers about 37,000 clones and no singletons, the top ten holding roughly 5.9%. The sequenced sample was PBMCs. These receptors all stem from a man aged 30-40 years in good health and a related stem cell transplant donor. Each CDR3 is given with its conserved first and last residue. Each record gives: J gene, D gene, V gene, clone size, CDR3 DNA, CDR3 protein. D genes are given only for firm matches. The size entry is marked missing in some rows and otherwise reads once, few, many or a size class.

TRBJ1-5	-	TRBV6-2/TRBV6-3	many	TGTGCCAGCAGTTACTCGCGGGGGCCGAGAGGGAGCAATCAGCCCCAGCATTTT	CASSYSRGPRGSNQPQHF
TRBJ2-6	TRBD2	TRBV5-1	-	TGCGCCAGCATGAAAAGCGGGGGGCTCGGGGCCAACGTCCTGACTTTC	CASMKSGGLGANVLTF
TRBJ2-1	TRBD2	TRBV27	many	TGTGCCAGCAGGGCTAACGTAGCGGGGGGACCGGGTAATGAGCAGTTCTTC	CASRANVAGGPGNEQFF
TRBJ1-4	-	TRBV7-2	many	TGTGCCAGCAGGGACGACAGGTGGGGGGAAAAACTGTTTTTT	CASRDDRWGEKLFF
TRBJ2-1	TRBD2	TRBV6-5	many	TGTGCCAGCAGACTCCTTAGCGGGGGGGCGGATGAGCAGTTCTTC	CASRLLSGGADEQFF
TRBJ2-3	TRBD1	TRBV2	many	TGTGCCAGCAGTGAAGGAGACAGGGACCTTTTT	CASSEGDRDLF
TRBJ2-1	TRBD1	TRBV19	many	TGTGCCAGTACCCCTGACAGGGTCAATGAGCAGTTCTTC	CASTPDRVNEQFF
TRBJ1-3	-	TRBV18	many	TGTGCCAGCTCACCACCAGGGGTTGGAAACACCATATATTTT	CASSPPGVGNTIYF
TRBJ1-1	-	TRBV6-5	many	TGTGCCAGCAGTTACTGGCGGGGGAACACTGAAGCTTTCTTT	CASSYWRGNTEAFF
TRBJ1-1	-	TRBV5-4	many	TGTGCCAGCAGCTTGGTACAGGGAGGAGATGGCACTGAAGCTTTCTTT	CASSLVQGGDGTEAFF
TRBJ1-1	TRBD1	TRBV7-9	many	TGTGCCAGCAGCTCTACACAGGGGGTAGGCACTGAAGCTTTCTTT	CASSSTQGVGTEAFF
TRBJ1-1	-	TRBV5-1	many	TGCGCCAGCAGCTTAAAGCAGGGAGACACTGAAGCTTTCTTT	CASSLKQGDTEAFF
TRBJ1-6	-	TRBV5-5	many	TGTGCCAGCAGGTGGACTGAAGATAATTCACCCCTCCACTTT	CASRWTEDNSPLHF
TRBJ1-5	TRBD1	TRBV5-1	many	TGCGCCAGCAGCACACAGGGGGGGGGTCAGCCCCAGCATTTT	CASSTQGGGQPQHF
TRBJ2-3	TRBD2	TRBV7-3	-	TGTGCCAGCAGCCCAGGACTAGCGGGGGGGTCAGATACGCAGTATTTT	CASSPGLAGGSDTQYF
TRBJ1-5	-	TRBV9	-	TGTGCCAGCAGCGTCGACTGGGACACTAGTCAGCCCCAGCATTTT	CASSVDWDTSQPQHF
TRBJ2-1	TRBD1	TRBV7-9	many	TGTGCCAGCAGCTACGATGCGGGACAGGGAAGCGGTGAGCAGTTCTTC	CASSYDAGQGSGEQFF
TRBJ1-2	TRBD1	TRBV5-4	many	TGTGCCAGCAGCTTATCGACAGGGGAGTATGGCTACACCTTC	CASSLSTGEYGYTF
TRBJ2-3	-	TRBV6-1	many	TGTGCCAGCAGTGAAGTCAGAGTCCCCAGGACAGATACGCAGTATTTT	CASSEVRVPRTDTQYF
TRBJ2-5	TRBD2	TRBV7-8	few	TGTGCCAGCAGCTTAGCGGGGGGGCAAGAGACCCAGTACTTC	CASSLAGGQETQYF
TRBJ2-7	-	TRBV7-9	many	TGTGCCAGCAGCTTAATTCTCTACGAGCAGTACTTC	CASSLILYEQYF
TRBJ2-7	-	TRBV7-2	many	TGTGCCAGCAGCTTAGCGCAAAGCGACGAGCAGTACTTC	CASSLAQSDEQYF
TRBJ1-1	TRBD1	TRBV19	many	TGTGCCAGTAGTAATGCAGGGGGCGACACTGAAGCTTTCTTT	CASSNAGGDTEAFF
TRBJ2-7	TRBD1	TRBV9	few	TGTGCCAGCAGCGCCAGGACCGGGACAGGGATCTACGAGCAGTACTTC	CASSARTGTGIYEQYF
TRBJ2-7	-	TRBV28	-	TGTGCCGCCGAAGGAGGGTACGCCTACGAGCAGTACTTC	CAAEGGYAYEQYF
TRBJ2-2	-	TRBV24-1	few	TGTGCCACCAGTGATGGAAGAAAACCGGGACTCAACACCGGGGAGCTGTTTTTT	CATSDGRKPGLNTGELFF
TRBJ2-3	TRBD2	TRBV7-8	-	TGTGCCAGCAGCTTAGGGCAGACGGGGGGGATAGATACGCAGTATTTT	CASSLGQTGGIDTQYF
TRBJ2-3	TRBD1	TRBV27	many	TGTGCCAGCAGCCGGGACAGGCCCACAGATACGCAGTATTTT	CASSRDRPTDTQYF
TRBJ1-6	TRBD1	TRBV4-1	many	TGCGCCAGCAGCCAAGATCAAGTAAGGACAGGGGCCTTCTATAATTCACCCCTCCACTTT	CASSQDQVRTGAFYNSPLHF
TRBJ2-5	-	TRBV4-3	many	TGCGCCAGCAGCCAAGACTTTTCAGGGTTGGAGACCCAGTACTTC	CASSQDFSGLETQYF